The clone carrying this T cell receptor (beta chain) counts as medium-sized by frequency. Its antigen is not known. Triplicate approximately 280,000-cell sorts were made of each CD8+ T cell subset. Naive CD8+ T cells carried a CD45RO-CCR7+CD27+CD95- phenotype. The TRB cDNA libraries were prepared by 5' RACE with UMI labels. TCRdb re-called the 5' RACE reads, yielding one record per CDR3 amino acid sequence without DNA. The table lists about 24,000 distinct CDR3 sequences. Germline V gives CDR1 DFQATT, CDR2 SNEGSKA (reference sequence). This CDR3 region has 13 residues. This entry comes from a study of CXCR3-negative and CXCR3-positive naive CD8 T cells. General study findings and limits: Between one naive subset and the other, surface CD5 was comparable, and TCR strength was inferred from TRB CDR3 properties.

The chain joins TRBV20-1 to TRBJ1-1; the TRBD1 assignment by TCRdb is unverifiable without DNA. The source of this sequence is a human donor in good health. Some clones in this sample may be carry-over from other donors' samples. The sequenced sample consisted of naive CXCR3- CD8+ T cells from blood. As for subset: CD45RO-CCR7+CD27+CD95- naive CD8+ T cells lacking CXCR3 (TNR3-). The chain's CDR3 is CSARPTGITEAFF.